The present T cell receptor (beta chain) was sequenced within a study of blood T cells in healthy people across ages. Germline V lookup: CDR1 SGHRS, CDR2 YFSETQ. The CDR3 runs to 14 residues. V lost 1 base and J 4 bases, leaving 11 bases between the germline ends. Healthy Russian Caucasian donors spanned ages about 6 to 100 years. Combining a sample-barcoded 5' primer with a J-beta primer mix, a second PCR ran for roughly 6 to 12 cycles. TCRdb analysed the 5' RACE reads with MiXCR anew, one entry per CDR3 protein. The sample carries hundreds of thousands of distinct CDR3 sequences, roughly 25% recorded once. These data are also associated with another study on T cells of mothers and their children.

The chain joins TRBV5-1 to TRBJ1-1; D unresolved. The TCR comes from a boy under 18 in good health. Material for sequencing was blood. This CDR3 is CASSLSPSGTEAFF. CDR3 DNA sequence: TGCGCCAGCAGCTTGAGTCCCTCGGGCACTGAAGCTTTCTTT.